Listed here are 27 T cell receptor beta chains from one sample, sequenced in a study of control samples from healthy donors and cancer patients. Profiled with immunoSEQ multiplex PCR; TCRdb holds only in-frame clones, not every one. The sample has 150,000 to 200,000 clones; 85% to 95% are singletons. The sample consisted of blood. Source of these receptors: a woman aged 18-35 years in good health.

The chain combines TRBV21-1 with TRBJ1-4; the table's D gene call, TRBD1, was not cross checked with the DNA. TRBV21-1 is assigned pseudogene status. This CDR3 comprises 13 residues. In nucleotides, the CDR3 is TGTGCCAGCAGATTCCGCCAGGGGGAAAAACTGTTTTTT. It encodes CASRFRQGEKLFF.

This clone was detected once. The chain is built from TRBV5-1 and TRBJ2-1; 9 bases map to TRBD1. Trimming at V came to 4 bases and at J to 7 bases, leaving 9 bases not matched to a gene. Germline CDR1 SGHRS, CDR2 YFSETQ. The CDR3 runs 15 residues. CDR3 DNA sequence: TGCGCCAGCAGCCAGCCGGGACAGGGTGTAAATGAGCAGTTCTTC. Its translation: CASSQPGQGVNEQFF.

The V gene is TRBV19, the J gene TRBJ1-4; 8 bases map to TRBD1. Germline V gene data show CDR1 as LNHDA and CDR2 as SQIVND (reference sequence). CDR3 length: 19 residues. The V segment lost 7 bases and the J segment 5 bases; nucleotides outside the gene matches: 21. The CDR3 coding sequence is TGTGCCAGTACCACCCATCCCCTCCCACGACAGGGGAGGAATGAAAAACTGTTTTTT. Translating it yields CASTTHPLPRQGRNEKLFF.

The rearrangement links TRBV4-3 to TRBJ1-3; D is undetermined. Germline V lookup: CDR1 LGHNA, CDR2 YSLEER. The V end lost 0 bases, the J end lost 0 bases, and 12 bases lay between the germline ends. This CDR3 is 17 amino acids long. CDR3 bases: TGCGCCAGCAGCCAAGAATTCCGAACTTTCTCTGGAAACACCATATATTTT. Translation gives CASSQEFRTFSGNTIYF.

This rearrangement joins TRBV2 to TRBJ1-2, with D tentatively TRBD1 (6 bases). CDR1 and CDR2 from the germline V gene are SNHLY and FYNNEI. Trimming shortened V by 9 bases and J by 5 bases, and 22 bases separated the two germline ends. The CDR3 runs 15 residues. CDR3 sequence (DNA): TGTGCCAGAACGCAAGCTACCGGGACATTATATGGCTACACCTTC. This sequence encodes CARTQATGTLYGYTF.

The chain carries TRBV4-2 and TRBJ2-1, with unresolved D. V was clipped by 1 base and J by 0 bases, with 4 bases between them. The CDR3 is 14 residues long. Looked up from germline, CDR1 is LGHNA and CDR2 is YNFKEQ. The CDR3: CASSQASSYNEQFF. CDR3 in DNA: TGTGCCAGCAGCCAAGCGAGCTCCTACAATGAGCAGTTCTTC.

The count of this clone is one. This chain joins TRBV3-1 (or the pseudogene TRBV3-2) and TRBJ2-7; maybe TRBD2 (6 bases). The V end lost 4 bases, the J end lost 3 bases, and 7 bases lay between the germline ends. Looked up from germline, CDR1 is LGHDT and CDR2 is YNNKEL (reference sequence). The CDR3 consists of 12 residues. In DNA form, the CDR3 reads TGTGCCAGCAGCCCGGGACTCTACGAGCAGTACTTC. Protein product: CASSPGLYEQYF.

The V call is TRBV4-3, the J call TRBJ2-2; D ambiguous. Germline CDR1 reads LGHNA; CDR2 reads YSLEER. The CDR3 is 16 residues long. The V end was cut by 4 bases, the J end by 2 bases, with 14 bases between. The CDR3 DNA reads as TGCGCCAGCAGCCCCGAAATCTGGCCAAACACCGGGGAGCTGTTTTTT. The encoded protein is CASSPEIWPNTGELFF.

CDR3 sequence: CASSEPLAGDYEQYF. The CDR3 DNA reads as TGTGCCAGCAGCGAACCTCTAGCGGGAGACTACGAGCAGTACTTC. This chain joins TRBV6-6 and TRBJ2-7, with 10 positions matching TRBD2. CDR1 and CDR2 from the germline V gene are MNHNY and SVGAGI (reference sequence). V lost 6 bases and J lost 3; bases outside the gene matches: 8. The CDR3 contains 15 residues.

The J gene is TRBJ1-2, the V gene TRBV28; unclear D gene. The CDR3 runs 14 residues. Germline V gene lookup returns CDR1 MDHEN and CDR2 SYDVKM. The V end was cut by 0 bases, the J end by 2 bases, with 7 bases between. For the CDR3, the DNA is TGTGCCAGCAGTTTATGGAACACCAACTATGGCTACACCTTC. This sequence encodes CASSLWNTNYGYTF.

This chain uses TRBV9 with TRBJ1-6; D gene uncertain. The V gene's germline CDR1 is SGDLS and CDR2 YYNGEE. V shed 2 bases and J shed 7 bases, with 13 bases lying between them. The CDR3 is 15 residues long. Here the CDR3 reads CASSVSATQNSPLHF. In DNA, the CDR3 is TGTGCCAGCAGCGTCTCGGCCACCCAAAATTCACCCCTCCACTTT.

This clone was picked up one time. V gene TRBV19 combines with J gene TRBJ1-4; 9 nucleotides line up with TRBD1. The V gene's germline CDR1 is LNHDA and CDR2 SQIVND (reference sequence). CDR3 length: 14 residues. V lost 7 bases, J lost 6 bases, and 6 bases stayed unmatched. CDR3 protein: CASTGTGFDEKLFF. The CDR3 region has the DNA TGTGCCAGTACCGGGACAGGGTTTGATGAAAAACTGTTTTTT.

This chain links TRBV4-1 with TRBJ1-5, with no clear D. V gave up 8 bases and J gave up 0 bases, with 11 bases separating them. This CDR3 has 14 amino acids. Germline V lookup: CDR1 MGHRA, CDR2 YSYEKL. The CDR3 DNA reads TGCGCCAGCGCAGGTCCATATAGCAATCAGCCCCAGCATTTT. It is translated as CASAGPYSNQPQHF.

The V call is TRBV6-5, the J call TRBJ2-1, with 9 bases fitting TRBD2. CDR3 size: 15 residues. The V gene end was trimmed by 6 bases and the J gene end by 6 bases; junction bases not matched to a gene: 9. Germline CDR1 MNHEY, CDR2 SVGAGI. CDR3 residues: CASRGAGGNLNEQFF. DNA for the CDR3: TGTGCCAGCAGGGGGGCGGGAGGGAATCTCAATGAGCAGTTCTTC.

This clone came up once. This chain connects TRBV5-4 to TRBJ2-3; tentatively, D is TRBD2 (6 bases). The CDR3 is 14 residues long. Deletions cut 2 bases from V and 2 bases from J, with 9 bases between. The germline V gene encodes CDR1 SGHNT and CDR2 YYREEE (reference sequence). The CDR3 region is CASSFGTSTDTQYF. The CDR3, as DNA: TGTGCCAGCAGCTTCGGGACTTCCACAGATACGCAGTATTTT.

The chain uses TRBV6-1 and TRBJ1-1; the D is unclear. Germline CDR1 and CDR2: MNHNS and SASEGT. This CDR3 region has 15 residues. Trimming pared 2 bases from V and 0 bases from J, leaving 10 bases between. The CDR3 bases are TGTGCCAGCAGTGAACCCGGCAGACTGAACACTGAAGCTTTCTTT. Protein sequence: CASSEPGRLNTEAFF.

The V call is TRBV11-2, the J call TRBJ1-1; possibly TRBD1 for D (5 bases). V shed 1 base and J shed 3 bases, with 12 bases lying between them. Looked up from germline, CDR1 is SGHAT and CDR2 is FQNNGV. This CDR3 contains 15 residues. The CDR3 protein is CASSLASGGYTEAFF. The CDR3 DNA is TGTGCCAGCAGCTTAGCCTCGGGGGGTTACACTGAAGCTTTCTTT.

The chain has TRBV13 and TRBJ1-3; unclear D gene. In germline, CDR1 is PRHDT, CDR2 FYEKMQ (reference sequence). Trimming took off 5 bases at V and 0 bases at J, with 8 bases between the two ends. CDR3 length equals 14 residues. The CDR3 nucleotides are TGTGCCAGCAGCGTCAGAAGCTCTGGAAACACCATATATTTT. As protein: CASSVRSSGNTIYF.

The rearrangement uses TRBV25-1 and TRBJ1-6; 8 bases fit TRBD1. Trimming cost V 10 bases and J 5 bases; bases outside gene matches: 7. The CDR3 runs to 14 residues. In germline, CDR1 is MGHDK, CDR2 SYGVNS. This CDR3 is CATGQGNDNSPLHF. In nucleotides, the CDR3 is TGTGCCACCGGACAGGGCAACGATAATTCACCCCTCCACTTT.

The sample holds one count of this clone. A junction end diverges from the germline sequence, so it may reflect a read error. The chain employs TRBV29-1 and TRBJ2-7; D is unclear. The CDR3 spans 12 residues. Per germline, CDR1 SQVTM and CDR2 ANQGSEA. The CDR3: CSIMGSSYGQYF. The CDR3, as DNA: TGCAGCATAATGGGCAGCTCCTACGGGCAGTACTTC.

The count of this clone is one. The V and J genes are TRBV6-6 and TRBJ2-2; TRBD2 agrees at 12 bases. V lost 7 bases and J lost 7; bases outside the gene matches: 7. Germline CDR1 is MNHNY and CDR2 is SVGAGI (reference sequence). This CDR3 has 15 residues. The CDR3 DNA follows: TGTGCCAGCACCCCGACTAGCGGGAGTGTCGGGGAGCTGTTTTTT. This codes for CASTPTSGSVGELFF.

The rearrangement links TRBV2 to TRBJ1-1; the D gene is possibly TRBD1 (5 bases). The V gene lost 6 bases and the J gene lost 2 bases, with 13 bases spanning the gap. CDR3 length equals 14 residues. Germline CDR1 SNHLY, CDR2 FYNNEI. The CDR3 DNA reads TGTGCCAGCAGGTTGACGACAGTTAACACTGAAGCTTTCTTT. Translation gives CASRLTTVNTEAFF.

The V gene is TRBV28, the J gene TRBJ1-2; TRBD1 aligns across 7 bases. Trimming cost V 3 bases and J 5 bases; bases outside gene matches: 9. This CDR3 has 15 residues. Germline V gene data show CDR1 as MDHEN and CDR2 as SYDVKM. CDR3 nucleotides: TGTGCCAGCAGTTTCCCCAACAGGGGACCTTATGGCTACACCTTC. Its protein product is CASSFPNRGPYGYTF.

The chain couples TRBV5-1 to TRBJ2-5, with D possibly matching TRBD1 (5 bases). Trimming cost V 0 bases and J 2 bases, with 8 bases left between them. Germline V gives CDR1 SGHRS, CDR2 YFSETQ. The CDR3 sequence is 14 residues long. Here the CDR3 DNA reads TGCGCCAGCAGCTTGGGGGGCAGTCAAGAGACCCAGTACTTC. It specifies CASSLGGSQETQYF.

The chain employs TRBV28 and TRBJ1-1; TRBD1 matches 9 bases. Germline assignment: CDR1 MDHEN and CDR2 SYDVKM. Trimming removed 2 bases from V and 6 bases from J; junction bases left unmatched: 4. This CDR3 contains 14 residues. The CDR3 DNA is TGTGCCAGCAGTTTAGTGGACAGGGGCGCTGAAGCTTTCTTT. It yields the protein CASSLVDRGAEAFF.

This chain connects TRBV11-2 to TRBJ1-1, with 8 bases fitting TRBD1. V was clipped by 4 bases and J by 3 bases; unmatched bases: 1. Per the germline V gene, CDR1 is SGHAT and CDR2 is FQNNGV. The CDR3 consists of 13 residues. CDR3 loop: CASSSDRDTEAFF. The CDR3 region has the DNA TGTGCCAGCAGCTCGGACAGGGACACTGAAGCTTTCTTT.

The chain has TRBV15 and TRBJ1-6; D gene unclear. Germline loops: CDR1 LNHNV, CDR2 YYDKDF (reference sequence). CDR3 length: 18 amino acids. V lost 0 bases, J lost 11 bases, and 23 bases lay in between. In nucleotides, the CDR3 is TGTGCCACCAGCAGAGAGGGCCCGCTCACCAGGTCGAATACACCCCTCCACTTT. Amino acid sequence: CATSREGPLTRSNTPLHF.